These 4 T cell receptor beta chains were all obtained from the same sample, sequenced in a study of blood T cell repertoires in COVID-19. Produced via immunoSEQ multiplex PCR; TCRdb's table is partial and in-frame only. The sample records 540,000 or so clones, 70% to 90% being singletons. Material: peripheral blood. These receptors were obtained from a woman in her forties or fifties with COVID-19, enrolled during active disease.

This chain joins TRBV19 and TRBJ2-2; 7 bases are a match to TRBD1. The CDR3 sequence is 14 residues long. CDR1 and CDR2 (germline): LNHDA, SQIVND (reference sequence). J lost 6 bases, V lost 4 bases, and 5 bases had no gene match. CDR3 DNA: TGTGCCAGTAGTACCTACAGGGGATCCGGGGAGCTGTTTTTT. Encoded protein: CASSTYRGSGELFF.

This clone has a handful of counts. The genes are TRBV6-5 and TRBJ1-4; D might be TRBD1 (6 bases). This CDR3 region has 14 residues. Between the trimmed V and J ends, which lost 2 bases and 7 bases, there was a span of 11 bases. Germline CDR1 MNHEY, CDR2 SVGAGI. The CDR3 region is CASSYERGSEKLFF. The DNA for the CDR3 is TGTGCCAGCAGTTACGAGAGGGGGAGTGAAAAACTGTTTTTT.

The chain recombines TRBV6-5 with TRBJ1-2; maybe TRBD1 (5 bases). V lost 4 bases and J lost 8, with 17 bases in between. This CDR3 has 14 residues. Germline values: CDR1 MNHEY, CDR2 SVGAGI. CDR3 amino acids: CASSSPGGFGGYTF. CDR3 DNA: TGTGCCAGCAGTTCTCCGGGGGGGTTTGGCGGCTACACCTTC.

V usage is TRBV19 and J usage is TRBJ2-2; possible D gene TRBD1, 6 bases. The CDR3 totals 16 residues. V lost 4 bases to trimming and J lost 0 bases, with 12 bases between them. Germline V gene sequence: CDR1 LNHDA, CDR2 SQIVND (reference sequence). The DNA of the CDR3 is TGTGCCAGTAGTAAAAGGGGACAATCGAACACCGGGGAGCTGTTTTTT. Amino acids: CASSKRGQSNTGELFF. The full variable domain, completed using reference TRBV19 and TRBJ2-2, is DGGITQSPKYLFRKEGQNVTLSCEQNLNHDAMYWYRQDPGQGLRLIYYSQIVNDFQKGDIAEGYSVSREKKESFPLTVTSAQKNPTAFYLCASSKRGQSNTGELFFGEGSRLTVL.